The rows below give T cell receptor beta chains drawn from one sample of a study of T cells after yellow fever vaccination. TCRdb used MiXCR to reprocess the 5' RACE reads, holding one entry per CDR3 protein. The table shows hundreds of thousands of distinct CDR3 sequences, with approximately 3.8% occurring only once. The starting material was PBMCs, obtained on the day of the yellow fever booster vaccination. The receptors here all came from a man younger than 35 who received the YFV17D yellow fever vaccine. CDR3s leave out the opening cysteine and the closing phenylalanine or tryptophan. The order of the fields is D gene, J gene, CDR3 length, V gene, CDR3 protein. A D gene is named only where the DNA matches it firmly.

- | TRBJ2-3 | 14 | TRBV4-3 | ASSQGYGGGTDTQY
- | TRBJ2-3 | 9 | TRBV20-1 | SASWFDTQY
TRBD2 | TRBJ2-5 | 12 | TRBV29-1 | SGFGGGGQETQY
- | TRBJ1-2 | 11 | TRBV20-1 | SATQEANYGYT
- | TRBJ1-2 | 10 | TRBV7-2 | ASSSGTHGYT
- | TRBJ2-7 | 12 | TRBV20-1 | SARRGAGSYEQY
TRBD1 | TRBJ1-1 | 16 | TRBV7-9 | ASSSPAGDRGATTEAF
TRBD1 | TRBJ1-2 | 14 | TRBV20-1 | SARPGTGPANYGYT
TRBD2 | TRBJ2-1 | 12 | TRBV12-3/TRBV12-4 | ASSEIGTNDEQF
TRBD2 | TRBJ2-1 | 13 | TRBV7-9 | ASSSSGGPGNEQF
- | TRBJ2-2 | 12 | TRBV12-3/TRBV12-4 | ASNKRANTGELF
TRBD1 | TRBJ1-1 | 12 | TRBV4-3 | ASSQERGQGEAF
- | TRBJ2-1 | 11 | TRBV7-2 | ASRLTGYNEQF
TRBD2 | TRBJ2-3 | 14 | TRBV20-1 | SARDGLAGVIYTQY
- | TRBJ2-7 | 12 | TRBV6-5 | ASSYSVRGVEQY
- | TRBJ2-5 | 9 | TRBV5-1 | ASSSDRTQY
TRBD1 | TRBJ2-1 | 13 | TRBV7-3 | ASSFQGAGWDEQF
- | TRBJ1-1 | 12 | TRBV7-2 | ASKTRDGGTEAF
- | TRBJ1-2 | 13 | TRBV6-5 | ASSEYRESIYGYT
- | TRBJ2-6 | 13 | TRBV4-1 | ASSQLTAGANVLT
TRBD2 | TRBJ2-2 | 13 | TRBV12-3/TRBV12-4 | ASSPYRGEHGELF
- | TRBJ2-5 | 12 | TRBV20-1 | SARDRRASETQY
TRBD2 | TRBJ2-5 | 13 | TRBV5-4 | ASSYKTSGGGTQY
- | TRBJ2-1 | 13 | TRBV24-1 | ATSSNSKLYNEQF
- | TRBJ2-7 | 14 | TRBV5-8 | ASRYIPVLRTHEQY
TRBD1 | TRBJ2-7 | 11 | TRBV6-5 | ASNGYRGIEQY
- | TRBJ2-7 | 13 | TRBV23-1 | ASNRGPRSSYEQY
- | TRBJ2-3 | 14 | TRBV5-1 | ASSLQGIAVADTQY
- | TRBJ2-6 | 14 | TRBV4-3 | ASSQSSLSGANVLT
TRBD1 | TRBJ1-3 | 14 | TRBV7-2 | ASSYPYRGTGNTIY
- | TRBJ1-1 | 14 | TRBV3-1 | ASRIGVGSLNTEAF
- | TRBJ2-4 | 15 | TRBV4-3 | ASSQHRVRDAKNIQY
- | TRBJ2-1 | 10 | TRBV6-6 | ASSPRAYEQF
- | TRBJ2-1 | 12 | TRBV5-6 | ASSLGGAGREQF
TRBD2 | TRBJ2-1 | 14 | TRBV5-1 | ASSPRLAGAYNEQF